The clone carrying this T cell receptor (beta chain) was counted only a few times. Its antigen is still unknown. CDR3 size: 24 residues. Germline values: CDR1 SGHAT, CDR2 FQNNGV. The J segment lost 0 bases and the V segment lost 5 bases, leaving 26 bases of the junction unmatched. Total RNA, at least 5.5 micrograms per sample, came from PBMCs. Then a second PCR, running roughly 6 to 11 cycles, was carried out with a sample-barcoded 5' primer and a J-beta primer mix. Every sample returned 2.5 million or more CDR3-containing paired-end reads. TCRdb reanalysed the 5' RACE reads using MiXCR and keeps one entry per CDR3 protein. The table records around 690,000 distinct CDR3 sequences, approximately 50% of them present only once. This sample was included in a study of blood T cells in healthy people across ages. General study points: Per million T cells, the diversity of TCR beta decreased roughly linearly as age advanced.

This sequence originates from a man in his 60s in good health. The sequencing input was blood. This chain connects TRBV11-2 to TRBJ2-6; 9 nucleotides match TRBD1. The CDR3 sequence is CASSPYSRSPDRGALGSGANVLTF. CDR3 in DNA: TGTGCCAGCAGCCCATACTCCAGGTCACCGGACAGGGGAGCGTTGGGCTCTGGGGCCAACGTCCTGACTTTC. The whole variable domain, filled in from reference TRBV11-2 and TRBJ2-6, reads EAGVAQSPRYKIIEKRQSVAFWCNPISGHATLYWYQQILGQGPKLLIQFQNNGVVDDSQLPKDRFSAERLKGVDSTLKIQPAKLEDSAVYLCASSPYSRSPDRGALGSGANVLTFGAGSRLTVL.